The 27 T cell receptor beta chains given below trace back to one sample, sequenced in a study of blood T cell repertoires in COVID-19. The protocol was immunoSEQ multiplex PCR, while the TCRdb copy is restricted to in-frame clones and leaves out a portion. Altogether 150,000 to 200,000 clones are present, roughly 85% being singletons, with the ten largest covering under 20%. Sequenced material: PBMCs or T cells enriched from blood (not recorded which). These receptors were obtained from a woman aged 70-85 years in a cohort exposed to, infected with or recovered from COVID-19 (not recorded which).

The rearrangement uses TRBV5-1 and TRBJ2-5, with D hard to call. The CDR3 contains 15 residues. The germline gives CDR1 SGHRS, CDR2 YFSETQ. V dropped 1 base and J dropped 3 bases, with 13 bases sitting between them. CDR3 bases: TGCGCCAGCAGCTTGTCGTGGCAAACTAAAGAGACCCAGTACTTC. As protein: CASSLSWQTKETQYF.

This chain uses TRBV5-1 with TRBJ1-1, with 7 bases identical to TRBD1. CDR3 length: 13 residues. Germline CDR1 reads SGHRS; CDR2 reads YFSETQ. V lost 3 bases to trimming and J lost 3 bases; unmatched junction nucleotides: 2. The CDR3 loop reads CASSYTGDTEAFF. CDR3 in DNA: TGCGCCAGCAGCTACACAGGGGACACTGAAGCTTTCTTT.

This clone was observed once. The chain combines TRBV12-5 with TRBJ2-2, with 7 bases aligning to TRBD1. This CDR3 is built from 17 residues. Germline V lookup: CDR1 LGHNT, CDR2 FRNRAP. V shed 0 bases and J 1 base; nucleotides not matched to a gene: 5. The CDR3 loop is CASGLVRAGGNTGELFF. CDR3 in DNA: TGTGCTAGTGGTTTGGTACGCGCAGGGGGGAACACCGGGGAGCTGTTTTTT.

The V gene is TRBV3-1 (or the pseudogene TRBV3-2), the J gene TRBJ1-2, with 11 positions matching TRBD1. This CDR3 comprises 14 residues. V lost 10 bases to trimming and J lost 7 bases; unmatched junction nucleotides: 11. The V gene's germline CDR1 is LGHDT and CDR2 YNNKEL (reference sequence). The CDR3 DNA reads as TGTGCCAAACCAGACCGGGACAGGGGGATTGGCTACACCTTC. Its protein is CAKPDRDRGIGYTF.

Only a few counts were recorded for this clone. The chain links TRBV5-1 to TRBJ1-1, with D hard to call. The CDR3 has 14 amino acids. V dropped 0 bases and J dropped 1 base, with 7 bases sitting between them. Germline V gene data show CDR1 as SGHRS and CDR2 as YFSETQ. The chain's CDR3 is CASSLAGPNTEAFF. The CDR3 nucleotides are TGCGCCAGCAGCTTGGCAGGCCCGAACACTGAAGCTTTCTTT.

In this sample, this clone turned up once. The V gene is TRBV7-9, the J gene TRBJ2-1; 9 bases agree with TRBD2. V shed 4 bases, J shed 8 bases, and the junction held 3 bases outside the gene matches. The length of the CDR3 is 13 residues. The germline gives CDR1 SEHNR, CDR2 FQNEAQ (reference sequence). The CDR3 bases are TGTGCCAGCAGCTCTAGCGGGACTGATGAGCAGTTCTTC. This gives the protein CASSSSGTDEQFF.

The chain recombines TRBV11-2 with TRBJ2-1, with 7 nucleotides matching TRBD2. The CDR3 runs to 17 residues. Germline-derived CDR1 and CDR2 are SGHAT and FQNNGV. After removal of 3 bases from V and 5 bases from J, the junction contained 13 bases not matched to a gene. Here the CDR3 reads CASSFNIGGRGNNEQFF. For the CDR3, the DNA is TGTGCCAGCAGCTTCAATATAGGCGGGAGAGGGAACAATGAGCAGTTCTTC.

This clone has a handful of counts. The gene calls are TRBV28 and TRBJ2-7, with D perhaps TRBD1 (5 bases). This CDR3 is built from 14 residues. Germline V lookup: CDR1 MDHEN, CDR2 SYDVKM. Trimming removed 5 bases from V and 3 bases from J, with 14 bases in between. CDR3 sequence (DNA): TGTGCCAGCAGTAGGTCCAGGGTAGGCTACGAGCAGTACTTC. Encoded protein: CASSRSRVGYEQYF.

The J gene is TRBJ2-3, the V gene TRBV5-1, with TRBD1 identical over 11 bases. The CDR3 length is 16 residues. Germline assignment: CDR1 SGHRS and CDR2 YFSETQ. Losses at the gene ends were 4 bases for V and 6 bases for J; bases not matched to a gene: 10. CDR3 region: CASSVGQGAIYDTQYF. Here the CDR3 DNA reads TGCGCCAGCAGCGTAGGACAGGGGGCTATTTATGATACGCAGTATTTT.

V gene TRBV6-5 combines with J gene TRBJ1-5; D uncertain. Looked up from germline, CDR1 is MNHEY and CDR2 is SVGAGI. This CDR3 region has 15 residues. The V gene lost 8 bases and the J gene lost 6 bases, with 20 bases spanning the gap. The CDR3 loop is CASEPGSGGVQPQHF. DNA for the CDR3: TGTGCCAGCGAACCGGGATCTGGCGGCGTTCAGCCCCAGCATTTT.

The chain carries TRBV28 and TRBJ2-2; 10 nucleotides match TRBD2. With V trimmed by 2 bases and J by 0 bases, 3 bases remained unmatched. Germline CDR1 MDHEN, CDR2 SYDVKM. This CDR3 has 17 amino acids. In DNA form, the CDR3 reads TGTGCCAGCAGTTTAAATCTAGCGGGAGCGAACACCGGGGAGCTGTTTTTT. Translating gives CASSLNLAGANTGELFF.

In its sample, this clone was seen a few times. The J gene is TRBJ2-7, the V gene TRBV7-9, with a weak D call TRBD1 (5 bases). The germline V and J ends were trimmed by 4 bases and 3 bases, with 16 bases remaining between them. In germline, CDR1 is SEHNR, CDR2 FQNEAQ (reference sequence). The CDR3 contains 15 residues. The CDR3 spells CASSSGTSGLYEQYF. The CDR3 region has the DNA TGTGCCAGCAGCTCCGGTACGTCAGGGCTCTACGAGCAGTACTTC.

The J gene is TRBJ1-6, the V gene TRBV28, with a possible D match to TRBD1 (5 bases). Trimming removed 6 bases at V and 2 bases at J, with 14 bases between. Looked up from germline, CDR1 is MDHEN and CDR2 is SYDVKM. The length of the CDR3 is 16 residues. The CDR3 loop is CASSELRGTYNSPLHF. CDR3 nucleotides: TGTGCCAGCAGCGAATTAAGGGGCACCTATAATTCACCCCTCCACTTT.

The J gene is TRBJ2-4, the V gene TRBV7-2, with 8 bases identical to TRBD2. V was clipped by 2 bases and J by 7 bases; unmatched bases: 7. This CDR3 region has 15 residues. CDR1 and CDR2 from the germline V gene are SGHTA and FQGNSA. The CDR3 nucleotides read TGTGCCAGCAGCTTATGGGCGGGAGGTTTGAACATTCAGTACTTC. It translates to CASSLWAGGLNIQYF.

The rearrangement links TRBV6-5 to TRBJ2-3; D unresolved. Per the germline V gene, CDR1 is MNHEY and CDR2 is SVGAGI. The CDR3 totals 14 residues. Trimming removed 7 bases at V and 4 bases at J, with 15 bases between. CDR3 loop: CASKETRLADTQYF. The CDR3 DNA reads as TGTGCCAGCAAGGAGACGAGGCTCGCAGATACGCAGTATTTT.

V and J are TRBV7-8 and TRBJ1-2, with 7 bases aligning to TRBD1. The germline V gene has CDR1 SGHVS and CDR2 FQNEAQ. The junction had 4 bases not matched to a gene; V was cut back by 5 bases and J by 4 bases. The CDR3 covers 13 residues. CDR3 amino acids: CASSPRQGYGYTF. For the CDR3, the DNA is TGTGCCAGCAGCCCAAGACAGGGCTATGGCTACACCTTC. Full variable domain (rest looked up from reference TRBV7-8 and TRBJ1-2): GAGVSQSPRYKVAKRGQDVALRCDPISGHVSLFWYQQALGQGPEFLTYFQNEAQLDKSGLPSDRFFAERPEGSVSTLKIQRTQQEDSAVYLCASSPRQGYGYTFGSGTRLTVV.

This clone was observed a few times. The V call is TRBV29-1, the J call TRBJ2-3; 10 bases fit TRBD2. The CDR3 runs 15 residues. The trim removed 5 bases at V and 1 base at J, leaving 6 bases unmatched. Germline CDR1 and CDR2: SQVTM and ANQGSEA. The CDR3 nucleotides are TGCAGCGTTTGGGAGCGGGAGGGGGGCACAGATACGCAGTATTTT. This encodes CSVWEREGGTDTQYF.

V and J are TRBV6-5 and TRBJ2-7, with 10 bases that match TRBD1. The V gene end was trimmed by 5 bases and the J gene end by 3 bases; junction bases not matched to a gene: 4. The CDR3 is 14 residues long. From germline, CDR1 is MNHEY and CDR2 SVGAGI. The CDR3 region is CASSTRTGGYEQYF. The CDR3 DNA sequence: TGTGCCAGCAGTACGAGGACAGGGGGCTACGAGCAGTACTTC.

The rearrangement joins TRBV7-2 to TRBJ1-5, with D perhaps TRBD1 (5 bases). The CDR3 contains 14 residues. V lost 3 bases and J lost 1, with 7 bases in between. The germline CDR1 and CDR2 sequences are SGHTA and FQGNSA. The CDR3 DNA reads as TGTGCCAGCAGCTTGGGGCACAGCAATCAGCCCCAGCATTTT. Protein product: CASSLGHSNQPQHF.

The chain joins TRBV5-1 to TRBJ1-1; TRBD1 matches at 7 bases. The J segment lost 0 bases and the V segment lost 3 bases, leaving 2 bases of the junction unmatched. The CDR3 length is 14 residues. CDR1 SGHRS and CDR2 YFSETQ come from the germline V gene. The chain's CDR3 is CASSYGTVNTEAFF. In nucleotides, the CDR3 is TGCGCCAGCAGCTACGGGACAGTGAACACTGAAGCTTTCTTT.

This rearrangement joins TRBV18 to TRBJ2-1, with 9 bases matching TRBD2. The CDR3 spans 14 residues. Germline V gene lookup returns CDR1 KGHSH and CDR2 LQKENI. With 2 bases clipped from V and 9 bases from J, the junction kept 5 bases outside the gene matches. The CDR3 is CASSPWTSDREQFF. CDR3 DNA: TGTGCCAGCTCACCATGGACTAGCGATCGTGAGCAGTTCTTC.

This rearrangement joins TRBV7-9 to TRBJ2-7, with 9 bases matching TRBD1. Germline V gene sequence: CDR1 SEHNR, CDR2 FQNEAQ (reference sequence). Trimming cost V 5 bases and J 2 bases; bases outside gene matches: 4. CDR3 length: 14 residues. The chain's CDR3 is CASSPTGGPYEQYF. The CDR3 DNA is TGTGCCAGCAGCCCCACAGGGGGCCCCTACGAGCAGTACTTC.

The CDR3 protein is CASSLRAGSTDTQYF. The CDR3 nucleotides are TGTGCCAGCAGCTTGCGAGCGGGGTCCACAGATACGCAGTATTTT. The gene calls are TRBV5-6 and TRBJ2-3, with TRBD2 matching over 7 bases. V shed 1 base and J 2 bases; nucleotides not matched to a gene: 4. This CDR3 contains 15 residues. Germline V gene lookup returns CDR1 SGHDT and CDR2 YYEEEE.

This clone has a single count. The rearrangement joins TRBV19 to TRBJ2-1; 7 bases agree with TRBD2. J was trimmed by 5 bases and V by 6 bases; bases with no gene match: 13. The CDR3 spans 16 residues. From germline, CDR1 is LNHDA and CDR2 SQIVND (reference sequence). This CDR3 reads CASRVLGGSLNNEQFF. CDR3 sequence (DNA): TGTGCCAGTAGGGTTCTCGGCGGGAGTCTAAACAATGAGCAGTTCTTC.

The rearrangement joins TRBV15 to TRBJ1-4; 9 bases agree with TRBD1. The CDR3 extends over 15 amino acids. CDR1 is LNHNV, CDR2 YYDKDF, per germline (reference sequence). V shed 7 bases and J 8 bases; nucleotides not matched to a gene: 11. In DNA, the CDR3 is TGTGCCACCAACAACAGGGGGCAGGGTGGGGAAAAACTGTTTTTT. Its protein is CATNNRGQGGEKLFF. The whole variable domain, filled in from reference TRBV15 and TRBJ1-4, reads DAMVIQNPRYQVTQFGKPVTLSCSQTLNHNVMYWYQQKSSQAPKLLFHYYDKDFNNEADTPDNFQSRRPNTSFCFLDIRSPGLGDTAMYLCATNNRGQGGEKLFFGSGTQLSVL.

This sequence joins TRBV7-9 and TRBJ2-1; the match to TRBD1 covers 7 bases. The CDR3 runs 16 residues. Trimming at V came to 5 bases and at J to 10 bases, leaving 17 bases not matched to a gene. Germline V lookup: CDR1 SEHNR, CDR2 FQNEAQ (reference sequence). CDR3 sequence reads: CASSPEGGLDSSEQFF. The CDR3 DNA reads TGTGCCAGCAGCCCAGAAGGGGGCCTAGACTCGTCCGAGCAGTTCTTC.

J is TRBJ1-3 and V is TRBV7-9; 7 nucleotides agree with TRBD1. CDR1 and CDR2 from the germline V gene are SEHNR and FQNEAQ (reference sequence). V was pared by 5 bases and J by 1 base, with 5 bases of the junction left unmatched. The CDR3 has 15 residues. The CDR3 nucleotides read TGTGCCAGCAGCCGGACAGGACTTTCTGGAAACACCATATATTTT. Protein sequence: CASSRTGLSGNTIYF.